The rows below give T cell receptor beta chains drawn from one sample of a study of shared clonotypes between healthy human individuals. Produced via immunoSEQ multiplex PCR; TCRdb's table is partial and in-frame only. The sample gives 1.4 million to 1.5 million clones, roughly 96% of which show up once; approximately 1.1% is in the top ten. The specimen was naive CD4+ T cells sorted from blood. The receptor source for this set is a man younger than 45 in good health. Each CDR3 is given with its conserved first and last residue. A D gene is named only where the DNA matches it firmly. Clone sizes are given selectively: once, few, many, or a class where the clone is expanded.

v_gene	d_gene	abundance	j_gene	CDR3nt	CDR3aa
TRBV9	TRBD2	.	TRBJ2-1	TGTGCCAGCAGCGTAGATAGCGGGAGGGTCAATGAGCAGTTCTTC	CASSVDSGRVNEQFF
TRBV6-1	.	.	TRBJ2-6	TGTGCCAGCAGTGCTCTTACTGGGGCCAACGTCCTGACTTTC	CASSALTGANVLTF
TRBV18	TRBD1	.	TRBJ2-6	TGTGCCAGCTCATCTGACAGGGCTGCTGGGGCCAACGTCCTGACTTTC	CASSSDRAAGANVLTF
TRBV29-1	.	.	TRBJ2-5	TGCAGCGTTGGAACCGGGACGACATCACAAGAGACCCAGTACTTC	CSVGTGTTSQETQYF
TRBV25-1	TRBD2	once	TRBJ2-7	TGTGCCAGCATTTCGCTAGCGGGTGGCGAGCAGTACTTC	CASISLAGGEQYF
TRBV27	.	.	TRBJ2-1	TGTGCCAGCAGTTTGGGGCGGAGCTCCTACAATGAGCAGTTCTTC	CASSLGRSSYNEQFF
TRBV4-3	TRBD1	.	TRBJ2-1	TGCGCCAGCAGCCGAGAAAGGACAGGGGGGACCTCTTATGAGCAGTTCTTC	CASSRERTGGTSYEQFF
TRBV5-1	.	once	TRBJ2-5	TGCGCCAGCAGCGTGAGATGGACAGAGCAAGAGACCCAGTACTTC	CASSVRWTEQETQYF
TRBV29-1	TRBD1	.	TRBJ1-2	TGCAGCGTTGACGGCAGGGGGCTCTCTAACTATGGCTACACCTTC	CSVDGRGLSNYGYTF
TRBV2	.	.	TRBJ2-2	TGTGCCAGCCGCTTCGATCCGGGGTCCCCCGGGGAGCTGTTTTTT	CASRFDPGSPGELFF
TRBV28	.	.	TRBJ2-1	TGTGCCAGCAGCCGAGGGGGGGCGAGGTCCTACAATGAGCAGTTCTTC	CASSRGGARSYNEQFF
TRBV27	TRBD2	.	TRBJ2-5	TGTGCCAGCAGTTTATTTGCTAGCGGGAGTTGGGAGACCCAGTACTTC	CASSLFASGSWETQYF
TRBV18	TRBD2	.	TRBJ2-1	TGTGCCAGCTCCCTAGCGGGAGGGCCGAGCAATGAGCAGTTCTTC	CASSLAGGPSNEQFF
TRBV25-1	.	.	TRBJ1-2	TGTGCCAGCAGTGACTACAGGGACTATGGCTACACCTTC	CASSDYRDYGYTF
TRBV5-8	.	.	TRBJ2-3	TGTGCCAGCAGCTTGAATGACGGGAACGTATTTAGCACAGATACGCAGTATTTT	CASSLNDGNVFSTDTQYF
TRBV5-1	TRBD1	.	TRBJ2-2	TGCGCCAGCAGCTTGGGCCCGACAGGGTACACCGGGGAGCTGTTTTTT	CASSLGPTGYTGELFF
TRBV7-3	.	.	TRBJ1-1	TGTGCCAGCAGCCCCGATGGGAACACTGAAGCTTTCTTT	CASSPDGNTEAFF